A single sample gave rise to the 9 T cell receptor beta chains below, sequenced in a study of blood T cell repertoires in COVID-19. Sequenced by immunoSEQ multiplex PCR; TCRdb stores in-frame clones only, minus some. The sample lists around 140,000 clones, 70% to 85% occurring once. The sequenced material came from peripheral blood. These receptors were taken from a woman aged 80 or older with acute or convalescent COVID-19.

The J gene is TRBJ1-3, the V gene TRBV5-1; possible D gene TRBD1, 5 bases. Trimming took 4 bases from V and 0 from J, leaving 11 bases between them. The CDR3 spans 15 residues. Germline V gene lookup returns CDR1 SGHRS and CDR2 YFSETQ. CDR3 loop: CASSPGSSSGNTIYF. DNA of the CDR3: TGCGCCAGCAGCCCAGGGTCTAGCTCTGGAAACACCATATATTTT.

This chain connects TRBV10-2 to TRBJ2-2; 8 bases fit TRBD2. V gave up 6 bases and J gave up 0 bases; unmatched junction bases: 3. In germline, CDR1 is WSHSY, CDR2 SAAADI. The CDR3 contains 15 residues. CDR3 sequence reads: CASSFSGTNTGELFF. CDR3 bases: TGCGCCAGCAGCTTTAGCGGGACGAACACCGGGGAGCTGTTTTTT.

The chain couples TRBV3-1 (or the pseudogene TRBV3-2) to TRBJ2-1, with 8 bases aligning to TRBD2. The trim removed 1 base at V and 7 bases at J, leaving 3 bases unmatched. Germline V gives CDR1 LGHDT, CDR2 YNNKEL (reference sequence). The CDR3 loop spans 14 amino acids. The chain's CDR3 is CASSQAGGPNEQFF. The CDR3 DNA reads TGTGCCAGCAGCCAAGCGGGAGGGCCGAATGAGCAGTTCTTC.

This chain uses TRBV4-3 with TRBJ1-2; D is possibly TRBD1 (6 bases). Trimming took off 4 bases at V and 5 bases at J, with 17 bases between the two ends. The CDR3 runs to 15 residues. Germline V CDR1 and CDR2: LGHNA, YSLEER. This CDR3 is CASSPGRGGPYGYTF. DNA of the CDR3: TGCGCCAGCAGCCCAGGACGCGGGGGCCCTTATGGCTACACCTTC.

V is TRBV20-1 and J is TRBJ1-2; D possibly corresponds to TRBD1 (6 bases). Germline CDR1 reads DFQATT; CDR2 reads SNEGSKA (reference sequence). V lost 3 bases and J lost 7, with 15 bases in between. This CDR3 spans 13 amino acids. CDR3 sequence (DNA): TGCAGTGCTAGTGTGGCGGGGGCAGGTGGCTACACCTTC. It encodes CSASVAGAGGYTF.

J is TRBJ2-3 and V is TRBV7-9; 7 positions match TRBD2. J lost 4 bases, V lost 1 base, and 8 bases had no gene match. CDR3 size: 16 residues. Germline CDR1 reads SEHNR; CDR2 reads FQNEAQ (reference sequence). CDR3 bases: TGTGCCAGCAGCTTAGGTGGGAGGGCAGCGGCAGATACGCAGTATTTT. Residues: CASSLGGRAAADTQYF.

This chain's CDR3 is CASSPPQVMNTEAFF. CDR3 DNA: TGTGCCAGCTCACCACCGCAGGTCATGAACACTGAAGCTTTCTTT. This rearrangement joins TRBV18 to TRBJ1-1, with D uncertain. Trimming pared 0 bases from V and 0 bases from J, leaving 8 bases between. The germline CDR1 and CDR2 sequences are KGHSH and LQKENI. This CDR3 spans 15 amino acids.

The chain is built from TRBV5-6 and TRBJ2-6; D is uncertain. This CDR3 is built from 15 residues. CDR1 is SGHDT, CDR2 YYEEEE, per germline. Trimming removed 1 base from V and 0 bases from J, with 5 bases in between. This CDR3 is CASSLPGSGANVLTF. The CDR3 region has the DNA TGTGCCAGCAGCTTGCCGGGCTCTGGGGCCAACGTCCTGACTTTC.

The V and J genes are TRBV29-1 and TRBJ1-2; 11 bases agree with TRBD1. CDR3 length: 14 residues. CDR1 and CDR2 (germline): SQVTM, ANQGSEA. Germline trimming cut 2 bases from V and 6 bases from J; bases unmatched to any gene: 5. This chain's CDR3 is CSVELGQGANGYTF. The DNA of the CDR3 is TGCAGCGTTGAACTTGGACAGGGGGCTAATGGCTACACCTTC. Variable domain in full (rest from reference TRBV29-1 and TRBJ1-2): SAVISQKPSRDICQRGTSLTIQCQVDSQVTMMFWYRQQPGQSLTLIATANQGSEATYESGFVIDKFPISRPNLTFSTLTVSNMSPEDSSIYLCSVELGQGANGYTFGSGTRLTVV.